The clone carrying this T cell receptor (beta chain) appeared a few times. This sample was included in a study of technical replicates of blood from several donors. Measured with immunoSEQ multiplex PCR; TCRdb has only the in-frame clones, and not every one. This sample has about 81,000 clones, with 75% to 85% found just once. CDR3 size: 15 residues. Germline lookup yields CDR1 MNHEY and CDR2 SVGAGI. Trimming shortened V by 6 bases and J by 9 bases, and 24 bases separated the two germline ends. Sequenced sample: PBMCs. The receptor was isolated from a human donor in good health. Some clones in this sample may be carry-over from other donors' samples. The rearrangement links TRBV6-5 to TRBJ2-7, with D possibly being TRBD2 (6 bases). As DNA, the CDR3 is TGTGCCAGCAGCCCCAGTTACGGGGGTATTACTATGCAGTACTTC. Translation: CASSPSYGGITMQYF.